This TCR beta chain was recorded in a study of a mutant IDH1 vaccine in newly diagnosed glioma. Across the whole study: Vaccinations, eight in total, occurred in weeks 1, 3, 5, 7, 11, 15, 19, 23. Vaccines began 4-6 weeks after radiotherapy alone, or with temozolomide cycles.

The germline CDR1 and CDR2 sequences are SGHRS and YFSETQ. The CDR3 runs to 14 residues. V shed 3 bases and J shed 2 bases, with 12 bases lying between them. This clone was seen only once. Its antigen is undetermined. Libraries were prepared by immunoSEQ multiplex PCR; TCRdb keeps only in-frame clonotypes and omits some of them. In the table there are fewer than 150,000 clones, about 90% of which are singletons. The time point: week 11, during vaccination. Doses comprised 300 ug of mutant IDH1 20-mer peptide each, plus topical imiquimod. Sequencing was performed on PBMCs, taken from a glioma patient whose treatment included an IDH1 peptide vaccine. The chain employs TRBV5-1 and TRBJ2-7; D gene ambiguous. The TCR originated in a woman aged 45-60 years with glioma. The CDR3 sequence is CASSSAPGPYEQYF. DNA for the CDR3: TGCGCCAGCAGCTCCGCCCCGGGTCCCTACGAGCAGTACTTC.